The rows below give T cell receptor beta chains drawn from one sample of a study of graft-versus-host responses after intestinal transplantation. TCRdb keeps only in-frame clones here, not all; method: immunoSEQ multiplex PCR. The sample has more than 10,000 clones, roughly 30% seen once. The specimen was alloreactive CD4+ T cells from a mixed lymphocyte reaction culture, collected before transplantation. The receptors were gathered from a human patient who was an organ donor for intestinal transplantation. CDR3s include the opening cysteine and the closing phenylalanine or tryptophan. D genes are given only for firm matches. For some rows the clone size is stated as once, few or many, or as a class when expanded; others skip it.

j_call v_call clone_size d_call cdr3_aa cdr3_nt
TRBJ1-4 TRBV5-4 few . CASSSGGLGEKLFF TGTGCCAGCAGCTCGGGAGGGTTGGGAGAAAAACTGTTTTTT
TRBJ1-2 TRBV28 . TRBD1 CASSLSGQGPYGYTF TGTGCCAGCAGTTTATCGGGACAGGGCCCCTATGGCTACACCTTC
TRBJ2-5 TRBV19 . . CASSILARETQYF .
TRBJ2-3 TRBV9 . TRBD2 CASSVDIPGLVEDTQYF TGTGCCAGCAGCGTAGATATACCGGGACTAGTTGAAGATACGCAGTATTTT
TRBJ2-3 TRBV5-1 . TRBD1 CASSLQLRGRTDTQYF TGCGCCAGCAGCTTGCAGCTTAGGGGGCGCACAGATACGCAGTATTTT
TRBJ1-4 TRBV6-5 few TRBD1 CASRPGQAREKLFF TGTGCCAGCAGACCGGGACAGGCTAGGGAAAAACTGTTTTTT
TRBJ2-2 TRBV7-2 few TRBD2 CASSLYRAGVTLNTGELFF TGTGCCAGCAGCTTATACCGAGCGGGGGTTACCCTTAACACCGGGGAGCTGTTTTTT
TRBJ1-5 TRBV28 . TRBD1 CASSSSGGLSNQPQHF TGTGCCAGCAGTTCCTCAGGGGGCTTGAGCAATCAGCCCCAGCATTTT
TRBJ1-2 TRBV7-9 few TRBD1 CASSLGTDYGYTF TGTGCCAGCAGCCTGGGGACAGACTATGGCTACACCTTC
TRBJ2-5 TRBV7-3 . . CASSPGKWETQYF TGTGCCAGCAGCCCAGGGAAGTGGGAGACCCAGTACTTC
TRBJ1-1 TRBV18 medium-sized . CASSLKNTEAFF TGTGCCAGCTCACTTAAGAACACTGAAGCTTTCTTT
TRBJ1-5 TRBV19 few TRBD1 CASSSGQGVSQPQHF TGTGCCAGTAGTTCGGGACAGGGGGTCTCTCAGCCCCAGCATTTT
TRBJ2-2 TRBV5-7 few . CASSLTLQGSGELFF TGTGCCAGCAGCTTAACGTTACAGGGTTCCGGGGAGCTGTTTTTT
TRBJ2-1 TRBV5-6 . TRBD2 CASSLPRLAGVHEQFF TGTGCCAGCAGCTTACCGAGACTAGCGGGGGTCCATGAGCAGTTCTTC
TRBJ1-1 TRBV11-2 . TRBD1 CASSFQTGWTEAFF TGTGCCAGCAGCTTCCAGACAGGGTGGACTGAAGCTTTCTTT
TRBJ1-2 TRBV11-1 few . CASSLSGGGYTF TGTGCCAGCAGCTTATCGGGAGGAGGCTACACCTTC
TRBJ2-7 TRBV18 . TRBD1 CASSPLGTGVYEQYF TGTGCCAGCTCACCACTCGGGACAGGGGTTTACGAGCAGTACTTC
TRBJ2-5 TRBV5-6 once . CASSPTVGQQETQYF TGTGCCAGCAGCCCCACCGTAGGACAGCAAGAGACCCAGTACTTC
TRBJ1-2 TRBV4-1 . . CASSPGPEQGRKGYTF TGCGCCAGCAGCCCAGGACCGGAACAGGGTAGGAAAGGCTACACCTTC
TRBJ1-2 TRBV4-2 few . CASSQRTGSYGYTF TGTGCCAGCAGCCAACGGACGGGGAGCTATGGCTACACCTTC
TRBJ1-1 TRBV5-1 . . CASSLVAGLNTEAFF TGCGCCAGCAGCTTGGTCGCAGGGCTGAACACTGAAGCTTTCTTT
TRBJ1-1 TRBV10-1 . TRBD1 CASRARGRVSLKAFF TGCGCCAGCAGGGCAAGGGGGCGTGTCTCACTTAAAGCTTTCTTT
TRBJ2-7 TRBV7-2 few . CASSPTPARRMDSYEQYF TGTGCCAGCAGCCCAACCCCCGCCCGGCGGATGGACTCCTACGAGCAGTACTTC
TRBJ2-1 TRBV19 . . CASSSQALWNEQFF TGTGCCAGTAGTAGTCAGGCCCTTTGGAATGAGCAGTTCTTC
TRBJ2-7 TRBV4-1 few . CASSHPREYEQYF TGCGCCAGCAGCCATCCTAGAGAATACGAGCAGTACTTC
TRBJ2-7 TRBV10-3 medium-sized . CAISGYYEQYF TGTGCCATCAGTGGCTACTACGAGCAGTACTTC
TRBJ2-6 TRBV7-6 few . CASSFRAGANVLTF TGTGCCAGCAGCTTCCGAGCTGGGGCCAACGTCCTGACTTTC
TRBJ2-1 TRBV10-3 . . CAISESKAEQFF TGTGCCATCAGTGAGTCGAAAGCGGAGCAGTTCTTC
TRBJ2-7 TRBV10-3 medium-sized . CAISVAGAFYEQYF TGTGCCATCAGTGTTGCGGGGGCGTTCTACGAGCAGTACTTC
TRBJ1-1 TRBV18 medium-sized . CASSLSQMNTEAFF TGTGCCAGCTCACTATCACAGATGAACACTGAAGCTTTCTTT
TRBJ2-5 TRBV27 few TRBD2 CASSDPGRVTQYF TGTGCCAGCAGTGACCCGGGGAGGGTGACCCAGTACTTC
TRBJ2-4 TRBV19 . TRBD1 CASSLRTGAAKNIQYF TGTGCCAGTAGTCTCCGGACAGGTGCGGCCAAAAACATTCAGTACTTC
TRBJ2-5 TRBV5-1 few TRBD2 CASSLPLAGGETQYF TGCGCCAGCAGCTTGCCGTTAGCGGGGGGGGAGACCCAGTACTTC
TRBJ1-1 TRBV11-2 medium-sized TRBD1 CASRNRDRGGEAFF TGTGCCAGCAGGAATAGGGACAGGGGGGGTGAAGCTTTCTTT
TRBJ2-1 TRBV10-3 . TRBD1 CAISEGQGTKYEQFF TGTGCCATCAGTGAGGGACAGGGAACGAAATATGAGCAGTTCTTC
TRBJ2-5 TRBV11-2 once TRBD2 CASSSRGVETQYF TGTGCCAGCAGCTCACGGGGGGTTGAGACCCAGTACTTC
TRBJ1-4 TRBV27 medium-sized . CASSFGGREKLFF TGTGCCAGCAGTTTCGGGGGTCGCGAAAAACTGTTTTTT
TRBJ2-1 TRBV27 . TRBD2 CASSPLRGGGGDEQFF TGTGCCAGCAGTCCCCTTAGGGGCGGGGGAGGGGATGAGCAGTTCTTC
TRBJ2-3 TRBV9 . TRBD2 CASSSISGGTDTQYF TGTGCCAGCAGCTCCATTAGCGGGGGAACAGATACGCAGTATTTT
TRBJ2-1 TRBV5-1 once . CASSTYSSYNEQFF TGCGCCAGCAGCACGTACAGCTCCTACAATGAGCAGTTCTTC
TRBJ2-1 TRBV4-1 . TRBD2 CASSQGGLAVSYNEQFF TGCGCCAGCAGCCAAGGAGGACTAGCGGTATCCTACAATGAGCAGTTCTTC
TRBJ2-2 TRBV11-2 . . CASSRQFRELFF TGTGCCAGCAGCAGACAGTTTCGGGAGCTGTTTTTT
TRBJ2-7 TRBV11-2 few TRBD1 CASSTQGQGAEQYF TGTGCCAGCAGCACTCAGGGACAGGGGGCAGAGCAGTACTTC
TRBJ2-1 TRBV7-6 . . CASRQYNEQFF TGTGCCAGCAGACAATACAATGAGCAGTTCTTC
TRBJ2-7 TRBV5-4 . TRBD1 CASSSTGAYEQYF TGTGCCAGCAGCTCCACAGGGGCATACGAGCAGTACTTC
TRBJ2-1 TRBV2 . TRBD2 CASRRAGGVANEQFF TGTGCCAGCAGGAGAGCGGGGGGGGTCGCCAATGAGCAGTTCTTC
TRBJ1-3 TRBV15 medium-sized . CATSRVDISNTIYF TGTGCCACCAGCAGAGTCGACATTTCGAACACCATATATTTT
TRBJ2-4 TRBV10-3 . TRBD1 CAISEGHTGQRKNIQYF TGTGCCATCAGCGAAGGGCACACGGGACAGCGCAAAAACATTCAGTACTTC
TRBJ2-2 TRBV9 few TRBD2 CASSFGLAGGFGELFF TGTGCCAGCAGCTTCGGACTAGCGGGGGGATTCGGGGAGCTGTTTTTT
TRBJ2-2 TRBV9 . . CASSFRDNQELRVTGELFF TGTGCCAGCAGCTTCCGGGACAACCAAGAGTTGAGGGTCACCGGGGAGCTGTTTTTT
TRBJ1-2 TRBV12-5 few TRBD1 CASGLAGGRYTF TGTGCTAGTGGTCTGGCAGGGGGGCGCTACACCTTC
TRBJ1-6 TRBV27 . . CASGPRGNSPLHF TGTGCCAGCGGGCCCCGCGGGAATTCACCCCTCCACTTT
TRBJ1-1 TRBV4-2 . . CASSQDRKTGAFF TGTGCCAGCAGCCAAGATCGTAAGACAGGAGCTTTCTTT
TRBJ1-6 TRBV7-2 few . CASSLVSREGSPLHF TGTGCCAGCAGCTTAGTGTCTAGGGAGGGTTCACCCCTCCACTTT
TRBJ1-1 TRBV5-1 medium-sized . CASSLDSGVTEAFF TGCGCCAGCAGCCTAGATTCAGGGGTCACTGAAGCTTTCTTT
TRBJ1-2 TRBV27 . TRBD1 CASKRVPGTAYGYTF TGTGCCAGCAAGCGGGTCCCCGGGACAGCCTATGGCTACACCTTC
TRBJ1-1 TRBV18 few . CASAGIGVGMNTEAFF TGTGCCAGCGCAGGTATCGGGGTGGGAATGAACACTGAAGCTTTCTTT
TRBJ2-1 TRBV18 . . CASSPGQGNEQFF TGTGCCAGCTCACCAGGCCAGGGGAACGAGCAGTTCTTC
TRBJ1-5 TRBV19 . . CASSDRRGRDNQPQHF TGTGCCAGTAGTGACCGGAGGGGCAGGGACAATCAGCCCCAGCATTTT
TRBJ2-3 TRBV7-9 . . CASSYSAGPDTQYF TGTGCCAGCAGCTACTCGGCAGGTCCAGATACGCAGTATTTT